Given below is one TCR beta chain in context. The antigen remains undetermined. The time point was: patch test 1, 2 weeks after DPC sensitization. Treatment in this sample: therapeutic diphenylcyclopropenone sensitization with weekly scalp DPC. Germline loops: CDR1 SGHVS, CDR2 FQNEAQ. The CDR3 loop spans 16 amino acids. Deletions cut 7 bases from V and 5 bases from J, with 20 bases between. The data are from a study of human T cells and chemical hapten exposure. Study-wide results and limits: Donor immune responses may differ from healthy people's, since all donors had alopecia. Positive correlation was observed between PT1 expanded TCR counts and patch test score.

TCRdb processed the RACE reads anew with MiXCR; each CDR3 protein has one entry. In the table there are under 130,000 distinct CDR3 sequences, approximately 10% of which are singletons. The specimen comprised whole blood, sampled in connection with sensitization to the hapten diphenylcyclopropenone (DPC). This TCR was sampled from a woman aged 40 to 50 with alopecia areata. Some clones in this sample may be carry-over from other donors' samples. The gene calls are TRBV7-8 and TRBJ2-2, with D perhaps TRBD2 (7 bases). DNA of the CDR3: TGTGCCAGCACCGTATTTGGGCGGGGGCGAACCGGGGAGCTGTTTTTT. Translated, it gives CASTVFGRGRTGELFF. Together with reference TRBV7-8 and TRBJ2-2, the CDR3 gives the full variable domain: GAGVSQSPRYKVAKRGQDVALRCDPISGHVSLFWYQQALGQGPEFLTYFQNEAQLDKSGLPSDRFFAERPEGSVSTLKIQRTQQEDSAVYLCASTVFGRGRTGELFFGEGSRLTVL.